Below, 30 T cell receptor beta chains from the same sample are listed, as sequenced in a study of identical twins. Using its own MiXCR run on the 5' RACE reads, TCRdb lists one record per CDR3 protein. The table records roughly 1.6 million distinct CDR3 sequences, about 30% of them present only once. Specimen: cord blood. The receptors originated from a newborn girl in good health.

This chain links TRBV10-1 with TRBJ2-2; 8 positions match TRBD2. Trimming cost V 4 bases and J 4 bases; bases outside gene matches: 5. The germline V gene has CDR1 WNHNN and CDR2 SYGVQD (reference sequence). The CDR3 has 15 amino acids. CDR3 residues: CASSVERGGTGELFF. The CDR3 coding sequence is TGCGCCAGCAGTGTGGAACGGGGGGGCACCGGGGAGCTGTTTTTT.

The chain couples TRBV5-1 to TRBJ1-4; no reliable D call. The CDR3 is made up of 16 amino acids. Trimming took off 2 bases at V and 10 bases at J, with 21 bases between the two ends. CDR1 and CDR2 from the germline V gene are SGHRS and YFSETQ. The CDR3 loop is CASSFEGGRPLGKLFF. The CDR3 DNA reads TGCGCCAGCAGCTTTGAAGGAGGGCGTCCCTTGGGAAAACTGTTTTTT. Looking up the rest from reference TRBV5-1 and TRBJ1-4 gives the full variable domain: KAGVTQTPRYLIKTRGQQVTLSCSPISGHRSVSWYQQTPGQGLQFLFEYFSETQRNKGNFPGRFSGRQFSNSRSEMNVSTLELGDSALYLCASSFEGGRPLGKLFFGSGTQLSVL.

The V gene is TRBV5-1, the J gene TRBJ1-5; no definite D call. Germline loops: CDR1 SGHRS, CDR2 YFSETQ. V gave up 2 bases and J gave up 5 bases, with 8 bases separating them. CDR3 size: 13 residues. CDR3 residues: CASSFSVDQPQHF. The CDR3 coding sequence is TGCGCCAGCAGCTTCTCAGTAGATCAGCCCCAGCATTTT.

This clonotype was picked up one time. The CDR3 nucleotides read TGTGCCAGCAGGGAAATTAGCGGCGCCTCCTACGAGCAGTTCTTC. It codes for CASREISGASYEQFF. The V call is TRBV28, the J call TRBJ2-1; a possible D gene is TRBD2 (6 bases). This CDR3 contains 15 residues. CDR1 MDHEN and CDR2 SYDVKM come from the germline V gene. Trimming took 6 bases from V and 10 from J, leaving 22 bases between them.

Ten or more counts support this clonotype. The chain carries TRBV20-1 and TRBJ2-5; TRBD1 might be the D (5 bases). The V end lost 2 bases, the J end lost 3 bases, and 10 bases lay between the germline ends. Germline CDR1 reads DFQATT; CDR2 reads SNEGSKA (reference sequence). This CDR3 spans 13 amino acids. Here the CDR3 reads CSARLGREETQYF. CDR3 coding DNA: TGCAGTGCTAGATTGGGCAGGGAAGAGACCCAGTACTTC.

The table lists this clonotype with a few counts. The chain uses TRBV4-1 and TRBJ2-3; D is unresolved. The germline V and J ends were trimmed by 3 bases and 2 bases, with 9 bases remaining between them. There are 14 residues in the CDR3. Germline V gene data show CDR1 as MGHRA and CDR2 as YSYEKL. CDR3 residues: CASSHPTYTDTQYF. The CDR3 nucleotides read TGCGCCAGCAGCCATCCGACGTACACAGATACGCAGTATTTT.

CDR3 residues: CASSLEGGWVLWNGYTF. The CDR3 DNA sequence: TGTGCCAGCAGCTTAGAAGGGGGTTGGGTGCTTTGGAATGGCTACACCTTC. The chain couples TRBV11-2 to TRBJ1-2; a possible D gene is TRBD1 (6 bases). Germline V lookup: CDR1 SGHAT, CDR2 FQNNGV. Trimming pared 0 bases from V and 6 bases from J, leaving 20 bases between. The CDR3 runs 17 residues.

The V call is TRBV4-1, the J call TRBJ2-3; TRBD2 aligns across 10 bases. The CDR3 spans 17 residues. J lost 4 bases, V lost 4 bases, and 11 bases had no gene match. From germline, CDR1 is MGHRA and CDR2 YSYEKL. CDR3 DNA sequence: TGCGCCAGCAGCCTGTCATCTAGCGGGAGAGTCTCAGATACGCAGTATTTT. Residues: CASSLSSSGRVSDTQYF.

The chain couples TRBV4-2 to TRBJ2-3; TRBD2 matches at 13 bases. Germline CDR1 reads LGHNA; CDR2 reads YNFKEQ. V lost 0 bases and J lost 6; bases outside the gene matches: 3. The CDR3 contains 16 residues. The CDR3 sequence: CASSQDPTSGRDTQYF. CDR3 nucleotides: TGTGCCAGCAGCCAAGATCCGACTAGCGGGAGGGATACGCAGTATTTT.

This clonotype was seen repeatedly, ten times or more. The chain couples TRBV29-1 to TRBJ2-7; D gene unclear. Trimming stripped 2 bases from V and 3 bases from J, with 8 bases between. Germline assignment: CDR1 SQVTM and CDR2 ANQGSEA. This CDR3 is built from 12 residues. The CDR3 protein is CSVEKGGYEQYF. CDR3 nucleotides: TGCAGCGTTGAAAAGGGCGGCTACGAGCAGTACTTC.

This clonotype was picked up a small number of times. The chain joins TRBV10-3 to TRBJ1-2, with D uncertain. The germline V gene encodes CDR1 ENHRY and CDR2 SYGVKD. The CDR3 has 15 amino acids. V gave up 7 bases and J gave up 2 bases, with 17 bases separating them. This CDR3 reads CAITQRRGGNYGYTF. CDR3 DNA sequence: TGTGCCATCACCCAAAGGCGGGGAGGGAACTATGGCTACACCTTC.

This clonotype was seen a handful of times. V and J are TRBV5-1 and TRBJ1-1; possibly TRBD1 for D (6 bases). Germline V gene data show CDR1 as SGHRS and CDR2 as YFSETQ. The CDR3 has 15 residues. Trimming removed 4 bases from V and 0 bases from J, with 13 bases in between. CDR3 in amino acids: CASSRPGHLNTEAFF. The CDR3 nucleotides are TGCGCCAGCAGCCGACCGGGACATCTGAACACTGAAGCTTTCTTT.

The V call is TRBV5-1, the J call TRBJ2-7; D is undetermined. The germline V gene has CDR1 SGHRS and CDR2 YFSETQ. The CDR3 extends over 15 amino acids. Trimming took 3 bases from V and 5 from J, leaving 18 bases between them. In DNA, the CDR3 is TGCGCCAGCAGCTCTACAGTTCTGATTGGCGACGAGCAGTACTTC. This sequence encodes CASSSTVLIGDEQYF.

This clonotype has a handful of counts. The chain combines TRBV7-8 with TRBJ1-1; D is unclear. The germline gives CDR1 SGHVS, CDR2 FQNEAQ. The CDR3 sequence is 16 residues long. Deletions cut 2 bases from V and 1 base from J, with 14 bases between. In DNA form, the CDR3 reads TGTGCCAGCAGCTTAATAAACCCGGCGGCGAACACTGAAGCTTTCTTT. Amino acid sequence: CASSLINPAANTEAFF.

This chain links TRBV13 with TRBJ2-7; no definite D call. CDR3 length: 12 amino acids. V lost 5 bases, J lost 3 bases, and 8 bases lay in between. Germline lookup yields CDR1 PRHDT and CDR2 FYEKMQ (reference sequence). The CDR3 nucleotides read TGTGCCAGCAGCGTGGGGTACTACGAGCAGTACTTC. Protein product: CASSVGYYEQYF.

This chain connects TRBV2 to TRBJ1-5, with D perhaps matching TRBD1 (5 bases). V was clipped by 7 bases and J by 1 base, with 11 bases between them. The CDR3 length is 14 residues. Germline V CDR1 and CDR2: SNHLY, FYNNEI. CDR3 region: CASNLGASNQPQHF. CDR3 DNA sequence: TGTGCCAGCAACTTAGGGGCAAGCAATCAGCCCCAGCATTTT.

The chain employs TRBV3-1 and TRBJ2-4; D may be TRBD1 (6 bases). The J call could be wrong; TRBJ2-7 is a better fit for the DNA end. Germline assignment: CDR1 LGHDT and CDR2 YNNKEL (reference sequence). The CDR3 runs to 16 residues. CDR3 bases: TGTGCCAGCAGCCAAGATTTGGCCAGGGGTGGGAACGAGCAGTACTTC. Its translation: CASSQDLARGGNEQYF.

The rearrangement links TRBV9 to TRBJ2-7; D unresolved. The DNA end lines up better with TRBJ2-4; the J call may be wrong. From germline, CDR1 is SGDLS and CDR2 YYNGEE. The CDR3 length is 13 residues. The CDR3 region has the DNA TGTGCCAGCAGCGTAGGTGCCGAAAACATTCAGTACTTC. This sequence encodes CASSVGAENIQYF.

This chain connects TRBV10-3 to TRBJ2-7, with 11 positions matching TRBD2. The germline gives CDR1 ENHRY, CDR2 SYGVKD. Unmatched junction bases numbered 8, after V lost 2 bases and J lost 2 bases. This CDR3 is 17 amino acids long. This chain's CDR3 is CAISELGLAGRPYEQYF. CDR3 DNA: TGTGCCATCAGTGAGCTAGGACTAGCGGGCAGACCCTACGAGCAGTACTTC.

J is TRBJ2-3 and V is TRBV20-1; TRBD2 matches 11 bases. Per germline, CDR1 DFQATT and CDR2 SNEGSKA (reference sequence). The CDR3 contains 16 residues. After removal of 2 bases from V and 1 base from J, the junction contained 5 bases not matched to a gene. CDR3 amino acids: CSARNSLAGGTDTQYF. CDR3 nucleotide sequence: TGCAGTGCTAGAAACTCACTAGCGGGGGGCACAGATACGCAGTATTTT.

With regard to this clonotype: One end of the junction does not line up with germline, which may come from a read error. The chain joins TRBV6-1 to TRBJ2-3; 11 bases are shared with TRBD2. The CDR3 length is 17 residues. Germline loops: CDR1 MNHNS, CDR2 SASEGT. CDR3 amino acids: CARSEVRSGGATDTQYF. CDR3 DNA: TGTGCCCGCAGTGAAGTTCGTAGCGGGGGGGCCACAGATACGCAGTATTTT.

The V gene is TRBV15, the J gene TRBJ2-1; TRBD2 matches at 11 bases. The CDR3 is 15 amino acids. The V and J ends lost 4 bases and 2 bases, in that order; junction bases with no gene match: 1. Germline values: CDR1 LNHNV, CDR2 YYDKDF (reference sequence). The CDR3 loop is CATSIAGGTYNEQFF. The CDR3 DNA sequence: TGTGCCACCAGCATAGCGGGAGGGACCTACAATGAGCAGTTCTTC.

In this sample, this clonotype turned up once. The CDR3 reads CASSKTRQGLYEQYF. The CDR3 DNA sequence: TGTGCCAGCAGCAAGACGAGACAGGGGCTCTACGAGCAGTACTTC. This sequence joins TRBV2 and TRBJ2-7; 8 bases match TRBD1. The CDR3 covers 15 residues. V lost 6 bases to trimming and J lost 3 bases; unmatched junction nucleotides: 10. Germline CDR1 reads SNHLY; CDR2 reads FYNNEI. The full variable domain, with the rest looked up from reference TRBV2 and TRBJ2-7, is EPEVTQTPSHQVTQMGQEVILRCVPISNHLYFYWYRQILGQKVEFLVSFYNNEISEKSEIFDDQFSVERPDGSNFTLKIRSTKLEDSAMYFCASSKTRQGLYEQYFGPGTRLTVT.

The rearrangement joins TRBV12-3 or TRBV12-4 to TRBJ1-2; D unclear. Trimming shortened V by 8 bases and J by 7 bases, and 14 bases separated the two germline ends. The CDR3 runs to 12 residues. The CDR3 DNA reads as TGTGCCAGCTCCCTTCGGGAGTTTGGCTACACCTTC. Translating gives CASSLREFGYTF.

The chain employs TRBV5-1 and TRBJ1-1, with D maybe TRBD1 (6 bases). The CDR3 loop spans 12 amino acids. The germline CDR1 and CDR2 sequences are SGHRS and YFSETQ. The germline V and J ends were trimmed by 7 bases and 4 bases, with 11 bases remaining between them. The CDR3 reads CASGEQGTEAFF. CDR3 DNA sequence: TGCGCCAGCGGTGAACAGGGCACTGAAGCTTTCTTT.

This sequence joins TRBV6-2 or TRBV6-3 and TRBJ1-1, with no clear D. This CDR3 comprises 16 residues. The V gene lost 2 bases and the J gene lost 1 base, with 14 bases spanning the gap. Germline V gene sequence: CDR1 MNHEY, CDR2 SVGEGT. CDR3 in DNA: TGTGCCAGCAGTTACCGTGCTGGGTTACCGAACACTGAAGCTTTCTTT. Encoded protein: CASSYRAGLPNTEAFF.

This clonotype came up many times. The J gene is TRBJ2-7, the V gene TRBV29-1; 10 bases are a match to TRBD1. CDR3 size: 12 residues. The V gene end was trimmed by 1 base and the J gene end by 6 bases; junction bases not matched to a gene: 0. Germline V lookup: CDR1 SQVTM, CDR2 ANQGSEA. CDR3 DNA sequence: TGCAGCGTTGAAGGGACAGGGGGCGAGCAGTACTTC. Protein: CSVEGTGGEQYF.

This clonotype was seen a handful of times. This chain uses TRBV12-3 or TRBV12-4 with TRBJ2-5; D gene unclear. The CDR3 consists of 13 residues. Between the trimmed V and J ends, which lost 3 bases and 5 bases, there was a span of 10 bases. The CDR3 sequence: CASSFHPTETQYF. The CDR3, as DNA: TGTGCCAGCAGTTTTCACCCGACGGAGACCCAGTACTTC.

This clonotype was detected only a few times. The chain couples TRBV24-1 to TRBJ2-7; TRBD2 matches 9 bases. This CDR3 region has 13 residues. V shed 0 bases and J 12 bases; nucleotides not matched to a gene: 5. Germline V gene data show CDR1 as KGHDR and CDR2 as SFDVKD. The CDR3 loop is CATSDLSLAGTYF. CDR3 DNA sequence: TGTGCCACCAGTGATTTGAGCCTAGCGGGGACGTACTTC.

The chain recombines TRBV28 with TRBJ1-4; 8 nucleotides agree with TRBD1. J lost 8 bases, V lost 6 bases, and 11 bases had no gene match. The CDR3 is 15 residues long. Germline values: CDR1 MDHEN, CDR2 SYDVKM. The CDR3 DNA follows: TGTGCCAGCAGGGAGAGGACAGGGTTAGTGGAAAAACTGTTTTTT. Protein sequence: CASRERTGLVEKLFF.